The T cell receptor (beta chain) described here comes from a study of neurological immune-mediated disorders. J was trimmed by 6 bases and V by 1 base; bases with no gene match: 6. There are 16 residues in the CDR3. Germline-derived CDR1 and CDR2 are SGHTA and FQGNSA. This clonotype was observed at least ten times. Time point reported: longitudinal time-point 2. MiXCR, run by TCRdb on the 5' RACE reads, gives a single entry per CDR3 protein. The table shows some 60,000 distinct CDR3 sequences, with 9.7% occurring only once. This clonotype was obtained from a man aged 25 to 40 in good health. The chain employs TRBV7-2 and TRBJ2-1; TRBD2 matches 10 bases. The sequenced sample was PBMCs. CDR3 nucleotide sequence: TGTGCCAGCAGCTTAGTGGCTAGCGGGAGTTTCAATGAGCAGTTCTTC. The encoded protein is CASSLVASGSFNEQFF.